This entry lists 15 T cell receptor beta chains sequenced from one sample in a study of blood T cell repertoires in COVID-19. Generated by immunoSEQ multiplex PCR, the TCRdb table keeps only in-frame clones and is missing some. The sample lists about 410,000 clones, just over 85% seen once, with almost 1.5% in the top ten. The specimen was peripheral blood. These TCRs come from a woman under 40 with active or convalescent COVID-19.

A remark on this clone: Additional DNA sequences in this sample encode the identical CDR3. The chain recombines TRBV5-1 with TRBJ2-7; TRBD2 agrees at 13 bases. The CDR3 is 15 residues long. Germline trimming cut 2 bases from V and 3 bases from J; bases unmatched to any gene: 2. Germline V gives CDR1 SGHRS, CDR2 YFSETQ. The CDR3 region has the DNA TGCGCCAGCAGCTTAGGGACTAGCGGGAACTACGAGCAGTACTTC. Translated: CASSLGTSGNYEQYF.

The rearrangement uses TRBV3-1 (or the pseudogene TRBV3-2) and TRBJ1-2, with D possibly matching TRBD1 (6 bases). V lost 3 bases to trimming and J lost 4 bases, with 9 bases between them. Germline assignment: CDR1 LGHDT and CDR2 YNNKEL (reference sequence). The CDR3 is 13 residues long. The CDR3 DNA is TGTGCCAGCAGCCAGACAGGAGCCTATGGCTACACCTTC. Translation gives CASSQTGAYGYTF.

This clone is a singleton in its sample. The chain uses TRBV5-4 and TRBJ2-3, with no clear D. Germline V gives CDR1 SGHNT, CDR2 YYREEE (reference sequence). This CDR3 region has 15 residues. Trimming pared 1 base from V and 4 bases from J, leaving 13 bases between. CDR3 sequence: CASSLPPSGPDTQYF. The CDR3 coding sequence is TGTGCCAGCAGCTTGCCGCCATCTGGCCCAGATACGCAGTATTTT.

The chain uses TRBV6-4 and TRBJ1-5, with D unclear. CDR1 and CDR2 (germline): MRHNA, SNTAGT. The CDR3 consists of 13 residues. The ends were cut back, 3 bases at V and 4 bases at J, with 7 bases in the middle. This CDR3 is CASSEQENQPQHF. Here the CDR3 DNA reads TGTGCCAGCAGTGAGCAGGAAAATCAGCCCCAGCATTTT.

The chain has TRBV27 and TRBJ2-7; TRBD1 is a possible D gene (6 bases). From germline, CDR1 is MNHEY and CDR2 SMNVEV (reference sequence). Trimming cost V 3 bases and J 6 bases, with 15 bases left between them. There are 14 residues in the CDR3. This CDR3 is CASSFGDRRLEQYF. The DNA for the CDR3 is TGTGCCAGCAGTTTCGGAGACAGGCGTCTCGAGCAGTACTTC.

The chain uses TRBV6-5 and TRBJ2-7; 7 nucleotides align to TRBD1. This CDR3 is 15 amino acids long. Germline trimming cut 2 bases from V and 3 bases from J; bases unmatched to any gene: 7. CDR1 is MNHEY and CDR2 is SVGAGI in the germline V gene. The CDR3 loop reads CASSYLTGDIYEQYF. Written as DNA, the CDR3 is TGTGCCAGCAGTTACCTTACAGGGGACATCTACGAGCAGTACTTC.

The chain combines TRBV19 with TRBJ1-1, with unresolved D. Germline V gives CDR1 LNHDA, CDR2 SQIVND (reference sequence). The CDR3 has 12 residues. Trimming removed 3 bases from V and 7 bases from J, with 9 bases in between. The CDR3 DNA reads TGTGCCAGTAGTATTCCAGGTCATGAAGCTTTCTTT. Its protein product is CASSIPGHEAFF.

The CDR3 reads CASSLGVAGGYEQYF. As DNA, the CDR3 is TGTGCCAGCAGCTTAGGGGTAGCGGGGGGCTACGAGCAGTACTTC. This chain connects TRBV7-2 to TRBJ2-7, with 10 bases identical to TRBD2. Germline CDR1 reads SGHTA; CDR2 reads FQGNSA. This CDR3 has 15 residues. J was trimmed by 3 bases and V by 1 base; bases with no gene match: 3.

The chain employs TRBV5-1 and TRBJ2-1, with 10 bases that match TRBD2. Germline CDR1 and CDR2: SGHRS and YFSETQ. The CDR3 loop spans 18 amino acids. V lost 1 base and J lost 7; bases outside the gene matches: 14. The CDR3: CASSLQLLSSGSKNEQFF. The CDR3 nucleotides are TGCGCCAGCAGCTTGCAATTGTTGTCTAGCGGGAGTAAGAATGAGCAGTTCTTC.

The count of this clone is one. V gene TRBV5-1 combines with J gene TRBJ1-6; D is perhaps TRBD1 (6 bases). In germline, CDR1 is SGHRS, CDR2 YFSETQ. Trimming removed 0 bases at V and 9 bases at J, with 10 bases between. CDR3 length: 14 amino acids. CDR3 amino acids: CASSLGQASSPLHF. CDR3 sequence (DNA): TGCGCCAGCAGCTTGGGACAGGCCTCTTCACCCCTCCACTTT.

V usage is TRBV15 and J usage is TRBJ1-5; TRBD1 is a possible D gene (5 bases). This CDR3 is 14 amino acids long. Germline V gene data show CDR1 as LNHNV and CDR2 as YYDKDF (reference sequence). Between the trimmed V and J ends, which lost 3 bases and 8 bases, there was a span of 14 bases. Here the CDR3 reads CATSRSQGVKPQHF. The CDR3 DNA sequence: TGTGCCACCAGCAGGTCCCAAGGGGTAAAGCCCCAGCATTTT.

The V gene is TRBV19, the J gene TRBJ1-4; possibly TRBD1 for D (5 bases). Germline V CDR1 and CDR2: LNHDA, SQIVND (reference sequence). V was clipped by 6 bases and J by 4 bases, with 15 bases between them. CDR3 length equals 15 residues. CDR3 amino acids: CASSPQRGNNEKLFF. CDR3 in DNA: TGTGCCAGTAGCCCCCAAAGGGGAAATAATGAAAAACTGTTTTTT.

This clone has just a few counts. The chain is built from TRBV4-1 and TRBJ2-2; possible D gene TRBD1, 5 bases. The CDR3 totals 14 residues. Germline values: CDR1 MGHRA, CDR2 YSYEKL. Trimming took 10 bases from V and 2 from J, leaving 14 bases between them. The CDR3 sequence is CAIQQDGNTGELFF. The CDR3 DNA sequence: TGCGCCATCCAACAGGACGGTAACACCGGGGAGCTGTTTTTT.

The chain is built from TRBV4-2 and TRBJ2-1; tentative D call: TRBD1 (7 bases). The CDR3 is 17 amino acids. Germline V lookup: CDR1 LGHNA, CDR2 YNFKEQ. Trimming removed 4 bases at V and 6 bases at J, with 22 bases between. CDR3 sequence reads: CASSPRTLSQGGNEQFF. CDR3 bases: TGTGCCAGCAGCCCCCGAACCTTAAGCCAGGGGGGCAATGAGCAGTTCTTC.

This sequence joins TRBV5-1 and TRBJ1-1, with 7 bases aligning to TRBD1. The CDR3 runs 15 residues. The J segment lost 5 bases and the V segment lost 3 bases, leaving 10 bases of the junction unmatched. Germline V gene lookup returns CDR1 SGHRS and CDR2 YFSETQ. CDR3 in amino acids: CASSSAGGQQTEAFF. The CDR3 DNA reads TGCGCCAGCAGCTCGGCCGGGGGACAGCAAACTGAAGCTTTCTTT.